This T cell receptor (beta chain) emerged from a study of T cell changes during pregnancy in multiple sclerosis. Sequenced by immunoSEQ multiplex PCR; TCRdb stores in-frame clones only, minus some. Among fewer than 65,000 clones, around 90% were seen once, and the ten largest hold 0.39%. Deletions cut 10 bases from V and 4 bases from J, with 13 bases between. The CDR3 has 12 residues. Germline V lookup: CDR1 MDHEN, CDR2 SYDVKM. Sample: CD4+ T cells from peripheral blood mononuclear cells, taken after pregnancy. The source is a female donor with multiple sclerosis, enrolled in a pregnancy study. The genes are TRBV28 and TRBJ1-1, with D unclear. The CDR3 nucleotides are TGTGCCACCAAAAAGGCGGGCACTGAAGCTTTCTTT. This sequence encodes CATKKAGTEAFF.